A single sample gave rise to the 28 T cell receptor beta chains below, sequenced in a study of CD8 T cells in ankylosing spondylitis. TCRdb re-derived calls from the 5' RACE reads in MiXCR, one entry per CDR3 protein. The data contain around 130,000 distinct CDR3 sequences, 12% to 15% of them singletons. The sample comprised blood, either unsorted or a sorted T cell fraction (not recorded which). These receptors all stem from a female donor with ankylosing spondylitis or in good health (not recorded which).

CDR3 sequence reads: CASSQKSNTGELFF. In nucleotides, the CDR3 is TGTGCCAGCAGCCAGAAATCGAACACCGGGGAGCTGTTTTTT. The J gene is TRBJ2-2, the V gene TRBV7-3, with D unclear. Germline values: CDR1 SGHTA, CDR2 FQGTGA. Trimming pared 5 bases from V and 0 bases from J, leaving 7 bases between. This CDR3 spans 14 amino acids. The full variable domain, completed using reference TRBV7-3 and TRBJ2-2, is GAGVSQTPSNKVTEKGKYVELRCDPISGHTALYWYRQSLGQGPEFLIYFQGTGAADDSGLPNDRFFAVRPEGSVSTLKIQRTERGDSAVYLCASSQKSNTGELFFGEGSRLTVL.

On this clonotype: A read error may produce the germline difference seen at one junction end. The J gene is TRBJ2-4, the V gene TRBV7-9; 8 bases are shared with TRBD1. Germline CDR1 is SEHNR and CDR2 is FQNEAQ (reference sequence). CDR3 size: 16 residues. CDR3 nucleotides: TGTGCCAGCAGCTTAGTGCAGGGGGCTAGTCCGAACATTCATTACTTC. Its protein product is CASSLVQGASPNIHYF.

This clonotype was seen just once. The chain carries TRBV18 and TRBJ2-7, with D unclear. This CDR3 region has 11 residues. Germline assignment: CDR1 KGHSH and CDR2 LQKENI. Trimming removed 4 bases from V and 5 bases from J, with 6 bases in between. The CDR3: CASSLQNEQYF. DNA for the CDR3: TGTGCCAGCTCACTACAAAACGAGCAGTACTTC. Full variable domain (missing parts from reference TRBV18 and TRBJ2-7): NAGVMQNPRHLVRRRGQEARLRCSPMKGHSHVYWYRQLPEEGLKFMVYLQKENIIDESGMPKERFSAEFPKEGPSILRIQQVVRGDSAAYFCASSLQNEQYFGPGTRLTVT.

This clonotype was seen more than once but under ten times. This rearrangement joins TRBV12-5 to TRBJ2-2; D not certain. The CDR3 contains 12 residues. Deletions cut 1 base from V and 3 bases from J, with 0 bases between. Germline CDR1 reads LGHNT; CDR2 reads FRNRAP. This CDR3 is CASGLDTGELFF. CDR3 DNA: TGTGCTAGTGGTTTGGACACCGGGGAGCTGTTTTTT.

This clonotype turned up a few times. The gene calls are TRBV5-1 and TRBJ2-5, with D unclear. Trimming shortened V by 5 bases and J by 1 base, and 12 bases separated the two germline ends. In germline, CDR1 is SGHRS, CDR2 YFSETQ. The CDR3 sequence is 14 residues long. The CDR3, as DNA: TGCGCCAGCAGACAATCCCTCAGCCAAGAGACCCAGTACTTC. Translated: CASRQSLSQETQYF.

In its sample, this clonotype was seen a few times. Its ends do not fully match the called genes, so a read error is possible. The chain links TRBV20-1 to TRBJ1-6, with 7 bases fitting TRBD1. Per germline, CDR1 DFQATT and CDR2 SNEGSKA (reference sequence). The CDR3 is made up of 15 amino acids. The CDR3 sequence: CSARDSGQNNSPLLF. CDR3 nucleotide sequence: TGCAGTGCTAGAGATTCGGGACAGAATAATTCACCCCTCCTCTTT.

This clonotype was recorded many times. V is TRBV10-3 and J is TRBJ2-3; TRBD2 matches at 7 bases. V trimming: 4 bases; J trimming: 6 bases; junction bases outside the gene matches: 7. The germline CDR1 and CDR2 sequences are ENHRY and SYGVKD. The CDR3 totals 14 residues. DNA of the CDR3: TGTGCCATCAGTGGACTAGCAGGCCCGGATACGCAGTATTTT. The encoded protein is CAISGLAGPDTQYF.

This chain links TRBV2 with TRBJ1-5; tentative D call: TRBD1 (5 bases). Trimming took 5 bases from V and 6 from J, leaving 14 bases between them. CDR1 is SNHLY and CDR2 is FYNNEI in the germline V gene. The CDR3 is 14 residues long. The CDR3 protein is CASSSPAGGQPQHF. The CDR3 DNA sequence: TGTGCCAGCAGTTCACCCGCGGGGGGTCAGCCCCAGCATTTT. The whole variable domain, remainder taken from reference TRBV2 and TRBJ1-5, is EPEVTQTPSHQVTQMGQEVILRCVPISNHLYFYWYRQILGQKVEFLVSFYNNEISEKSEIFDDQFSVERPDGSNFTLKIRSTKLEDSAMYFCASSSPAGGQPQHFGDGTRLSIL.

This clonotype was seen ten or more times. The chain combines TRBV29-1 with TRBJ1-1, with TRBD1 as a possible D gene (5 bases). The CDR3 is made up of 13 amino acids. CDR1 SQVTM and CDR2 ANQGSEA come from the germline V gene. V lost 4 bases and J 5 bases, leaving 14 bases between the germline ends. CDR3 DNA sequence: TGCAGCGTTGGAGGCGCGGAGGGGACTGAAGCTTTCTTT. Its protein is CSVGGAEGTEAFF.

The V and J genes are TRBV5-1 and TRBJ2-7; 7 bases agree with TRBD1. CDR3 size: 13 residues. Germline V gene data show CDR1 as SGHRS and CDR2 as YFSETQ. Unmatched junction bases numbered 10, after V lost 7 bases and J lost 6 bases. The CDR3 DNA sequence: TGCGCCAGCTCGGACAGGATCGGCAGCGAGCAGTACTTC. It codes for CASSDRIGSEQYF.

This clonotype was detected many times. This chain joins TRBV29-1 and TRBJ2-6; D might be TRBD2 (5 bases). This CDR3 region has 14 residues. Looked up from germline, CDR1 is SQVTM and CDR2 is ANQGSEA. V dropped 6 bases and J dropped 0 bases, with 9 bases sitting between them. The CDR3 bases are TGCAGCGTCACGGGGAGCTCTGGGGCCAACGTCCTGACTTTC. Amino acid sequence: CSVTGSSGANVLTF. Filled out from reference TRBV29-1 and TRBJ2-6, the complete variable domain reads SAVISQKPSRDICQRGTSLTIQCQVDSQVTMMFWYRQQPGQSLTLIATANQGSEATYESGFVIDKFPISRPNLTFSTLTVSNMSPEDSSIYLCSVTGSSGANVLTFGAGSRLTVL.

The chain couples TRBV5-1 to TRBJ2-1, with 7 bases lining up with TRBD2. Germline loops: CDR1 SGHRS, CDR2 YFSETQ. V lost 0 bases to trimming and J lost 7 bases; unmatched junction nucleotides: 7. The CDR3 runs 15 residues. The CDR3 DNA is TGCGCCAGCAGCTTGGGCGGGGGTTTCATGAATGAGCAGTTCTTC. Protein product: CASSLGGGFMNEQFF.

The rearrangement uses TRBV7-2 and TRBJ2-3, with 12 bases matching TRBD2. CDR3 size: 14 residues. The J segment lost 5 bases and the V segment lost 5 bases, leaving 2 bases of the junction unmatched. Looked up from germline, CDR1 is SGHTA and CDR2 is FQGNSA. This chain's CDR3 is CASSRGLAGDTQYF. The DNA of the CDR3 is TGTGCCAGCAGCAGGGGACTAGCGGGAGATACGCAGTATTTT. The full variable domain, completed using reference TRBV7-2 and TRBJ2-3, is GAGVSQSPSNKVTEKGKDVELRCDPISGHTALYWYRQSLGQGLEFLIYFQGNSAPDKSGLPSDRFSAERTGGSVSTLTIQRTQQEDSAVYLCASSRGLAGDTQYFGPGTRLTVL.

This clonotype was seen only a few times. CDR3 coding DNA: TGTGCCAGCAGACAGACTAGCGCCTACGAGCAGTACTTC. It translates to CASRQTSAYEQYF. The chain uses TRBV14 and TRBJ2-7; 8 nucleotides align to TRBD2. Per germline, CDR1 SGHDN and CDR2 FVKESK. V gave up 6 bases and J gave up 2 bases; unmatched junction bases: 3. This CDR3 is built from 13 residues.

V usage is TRBV7-6 and J usage is TRBJ2-5; TRBD2 might be the D (6 bases). The CDR3 extends over 22 amino acids. From germline, CDR1 is SGHVS and CDR2 FNYEAQ. The V end lost 2 bases, the J end lost 1 base, and 32 bases lay between the germline ends. In DNA form, the CDR3 reads TGTGCCAGCAGCTTATTACCCCGGACCGACAGACTCCGGGACTTCATCCAAGAGACCCAGTACTTC. Its protein product is CASSLLPRTDRLRDFIQETQYF.

This clonotype was seen once. Given a much more abundant clone one base away, this may be a read error. This rearrangement joins TRBV7-2 to TRBJ1-5; D not resolved. Trimming stripped 5 bases from V and 3 bases from J, with 11 bases between. Germline CDR1 SGHTA, CDR2 FQGNSA. CDR3 size: 14 residues. CDR3 residues: CASSQIYNNQPQHF. The DNA for the CDR3 is TGTGCCAGCAGCCAAATATATAACAATCAGCCCCAGCATTTT.

This clonotype has only a few counts. The chain's CDR3 is CASSFGGANYGYTF. CDR3 sequence (DNA): TGTGCCAGCAGTTTCGGAGGCGCCAACTATGGCTACACCTTC. The chain uses TRBV12-3 or TRBV12-4 and TRBJ1-2; D is unclear. The length of the CDR3 is 14 residues. Deletions cut 3 bases from V and 2 bases from J, with 10 bases between.

This clonotype occurred many times. This rearrangement joins TRBV4-2 to TRBJ2-7; 9 bases are shared with TRBD2. Germline CDR1 LGHNA, CDR2 YNFKEQ. The CDR3 has 17 residues. Trimming removed 1 base from V and 3 bases from J; junction bases left unmatched: 10. The CDR3 region has the DNA TGTGCCAGCAGCCAAGGCCCCGGGACTAGCACTAACTACGAGCAGTACTTC. It encodes CASSQGPGTSTNYEQYF.

This clonotype turned up a few times. This rearrangement joins TRBV7-2 to TRBJ2-7; D ambiguous. V was cut by 2 bases and J by 2 bases, with 4 bases left in between. Germline V gives CDR1 SGHTA, CDR2 FQGNSA. This CDR3 region has 12 residues. CDR3 loop: CASSLNAYEQYF. The DNA of the CDR3 is TGTGCCAGCAGCTTAAACGCCTACGAGCAGTACTTC.

This clonotype was seen at least ten times. This chain uses TRBV15 with TRBJ2-7, with a tentative D call TRBD2 (5 bases). The germline V and J ends were trimmed by 0 bases and 5 bases, with 11 bases remaining between them. Germline V gives CDR1 LNHNV, CDR2 YYDKDF (reference sequence). This CDR3 contains 14 residues. The CDR3, as DNA: TGTGCCACCAGCAGAGATCGGGGATCTAACGAGCAGTACTTC. Encoded protein: CATSRDRGSNEQYF. Filled out from reference TRBV15 and TRBJ2-7, the complete variable domain reads DAMVIQNPRYQVTQFGKPVTLSCSQTLNHNVMYWYQQKSSQAPKLLFHYYDKDFNNEADTPDNFQSRRPNTSFCFLDIRSPGLGDTAMYLCATSRDRGSNEQYFGPGTRLTVT.

The CDR3 spells CSARDRLGWVEQYF. DNA for the CDR3: TGCAGTGCTAGGGATAGACTAGGTTGGGTCGAGCAGTACTTC. V and J are TRBV20-1 and TRBJ2-7, with D tentatively TRBD2 (6 bases). This CDR3 comprises 14 residues. Germline V gene data show CDR1 as DFQATT and CDR2 as SNEGSKA (reference sequence). V was pared by 3 bases and J by 6 bases, with 18 bases between.

The chain has TRBV28 and TRBJ1-4; D uncertain. Trimming left V 3 bases short and J 0 bases short, with 8 bases between. CDR1 is MDHEN, CDR2 SYDVKM, per germline. The CDR3 runs 15 residues. The CDR3: CASSLGGATNEKLFF. The CDR3 region has the DNA TGTGCCAGCAGTTTGGGCGGGGCAACTAATGAAAAACTGTTTTTT.

This clonotype is a singleton in its sample. One junction end does not reproduce the germline sequence, and a read error may be involved. The rearrangement joins TRBV5-1 to TRBJ1-2, with D possibly being TRBD1 (6 bases). The CDR3 contains 13 residues. Germline assignment: CDR1 SGHRS and CDR2 YFSETQ. The CDR3 loop is CTSSWDTNYGYTF. Here the CDR3 DNA reads TGCACCAGCAGCTGGGACACGAACTATGGCTACACCTTC.

This clonotype showed up just a few times. The chain couples TRBV2 to TRBJ2-1; 13 positions agree with TRBD2. The CDR3 is 18 residues long. V was pared by 8 bases and J by 6 bases, with 16 bases of the junction left unmatched. Germline-derived CDR1 and CDR2 are SNHLY and FYNNEI. The CDR3 spells CASDTPTSGRFEVNEQFF. The CDR3 DNA reads TGTGCCAGCGACACACCGACTAGCGGGAGGTTTGAGGTCAATGAGCAGTTCTTC.

This clonotype was detected a few times. The chain uses TRBV20-1 and TRBJ2-7; 10 positions agree with TRBD2. Germline loops: CDR1 DFQATT, CDR2 SNEGSKA (reference sequence). Unmatched junction bases numbered 9, after V lost 0 bases and J lost 4 bases. This CDR3 is built from 16 residues. The CDR3 reads CSARDDPSGGAYEQYF. The CDR3 nucleotides are TGCAGTGCTAGAGATGATCCCAGCGGGGGGGCGTACGAGCAGTACTTC.

This chain connects TRBV29-1 to TRBJ2-5; 8 positions agree with TRBD2. The CDR3 loop spans 12 amino acids. Germline CDR1 and CDR2: SQVTM and ANQGSEA. The V and J ends lost 7 bases and 5 bases, in that order; junction bases with no gene match: 6. Here the CDR3 reads CSAISGEETQYF. In DNA, the CDR3 is TGCAGCGCTATTAGCGGGGAGGAGACCCAGTACTTC. Based on the CDR3 plus reference TRBV29-1 and TRBJ2-5, the full variable domain is SAVISQKPSRDICQRGTSLTIQCQVDSQVTMMFWYRQQPGQSLTLIATANQGSEATYESGFVIDKFPISRPNLTFSTLTVSNMSPEDSSIYLCSAISGEETQYFGPGTRLLVL.

This clonotype was recorded many times. This rearrangement joins TRBV20-1 to TRBJ2-3; D might be TRBD1 (7 bases). CDR3 length: 13 residues. V dropped 5 bases and J dropped 8 bases, with 17 bases sitting between them. Germline CDR1 and CDR2: DFQATT and SNEGSKA (reference sequence). DNA for the CDR3: TGCAGTGCTGGGGAGCAGGGGGGCGGTACGCAGTATTTT. It codes for CSAGEQGGGTQYF.

To note about this clonotype: Possible read error: a much larger clone is one base away. The J gene is TRBJ2-7, the V gene TRBV7-6; D is possibly TRBD2 (6 bases). The CDR3 totals 16 residues. Looked up from germline, CDR1 is SGHVS and CDR2 is FNYEAQ. With 5 bases removed from V and 0 bases from J, the gap between germline ends came to 17 bases. The CDR3: CASSLRAGSPSYEQYF. The CDR3 bases are TGTGCCAGCAGCCTACGGGCGGGATCCCCCTCCTACGAGCAGTACTTC. The full variable domain, with the rest looked up from reference TRBV7-6 and TRBJ2-7, is GAGVSQSPRYKVTKRGQDVALRCDPISGHVSLYWYRQALGQGPEFLTYFNYEAQQDKSGLPNDRFSAERPEGSISTLTIQRTEQRDSAMYRCASSLRAGSPSYEQYFGPGTRLTVT.